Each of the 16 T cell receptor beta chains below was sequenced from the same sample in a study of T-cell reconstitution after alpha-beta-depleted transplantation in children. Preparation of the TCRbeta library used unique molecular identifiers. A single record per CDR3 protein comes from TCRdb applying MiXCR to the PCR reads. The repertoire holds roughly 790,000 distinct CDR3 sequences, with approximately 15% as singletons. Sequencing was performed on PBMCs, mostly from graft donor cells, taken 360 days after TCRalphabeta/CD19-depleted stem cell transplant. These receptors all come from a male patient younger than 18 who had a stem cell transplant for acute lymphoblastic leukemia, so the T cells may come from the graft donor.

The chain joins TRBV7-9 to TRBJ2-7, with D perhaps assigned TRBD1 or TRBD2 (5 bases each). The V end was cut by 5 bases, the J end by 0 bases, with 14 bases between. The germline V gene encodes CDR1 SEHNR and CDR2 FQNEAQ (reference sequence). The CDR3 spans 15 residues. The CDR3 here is CASSGPGPSSYEQYF. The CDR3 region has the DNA TGTGCCAGCAGCGGACCGGGACCAAGCTCCTACGAGCAGTACTTC.

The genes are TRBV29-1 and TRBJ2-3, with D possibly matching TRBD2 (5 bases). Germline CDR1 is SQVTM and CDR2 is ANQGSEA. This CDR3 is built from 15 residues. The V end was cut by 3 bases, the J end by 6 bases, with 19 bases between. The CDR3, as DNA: TGCAGCGTTGATAACCTAGCAAGTGGATCCGATACGCAGTATTTT. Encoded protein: CSVDNLASGSDTQYF.

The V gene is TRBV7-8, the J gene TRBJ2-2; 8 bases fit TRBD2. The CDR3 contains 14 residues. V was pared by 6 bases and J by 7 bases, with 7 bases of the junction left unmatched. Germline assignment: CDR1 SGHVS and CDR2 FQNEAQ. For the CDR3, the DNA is TGTGCCAGCAGTCCGGGACTAGTGAGCGGGGAGCTGTTTTTT. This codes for CASSPGLVSGELFF.

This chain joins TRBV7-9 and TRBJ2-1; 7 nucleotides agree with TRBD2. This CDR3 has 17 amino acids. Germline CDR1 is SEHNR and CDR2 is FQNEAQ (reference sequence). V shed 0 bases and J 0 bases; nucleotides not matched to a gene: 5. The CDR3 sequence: CASSLALAASSYNEQFF. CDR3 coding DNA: TGTGCCAGCAGCTTAGCGCTAGCGGCCAGCTCCTACAATGAGCAGTTCTTC.

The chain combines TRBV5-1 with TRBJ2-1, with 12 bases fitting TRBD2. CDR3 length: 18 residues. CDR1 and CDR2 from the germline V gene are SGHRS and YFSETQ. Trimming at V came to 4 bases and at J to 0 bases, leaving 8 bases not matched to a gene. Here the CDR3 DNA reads TGCGCCAGCAGCAGACTAGCGGGAGTTTTTAGCTCCTACAATGAGCAGTTCTTC. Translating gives CASSRLAGVFSSYNEQFF.

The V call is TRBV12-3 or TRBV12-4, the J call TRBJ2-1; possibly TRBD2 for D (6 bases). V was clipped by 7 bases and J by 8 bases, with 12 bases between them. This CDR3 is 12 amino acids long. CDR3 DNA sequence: TGTGCCAGCACCACTAGCCTCTATGAGCAGTTCTTC. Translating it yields CASTTSLYEQFF.

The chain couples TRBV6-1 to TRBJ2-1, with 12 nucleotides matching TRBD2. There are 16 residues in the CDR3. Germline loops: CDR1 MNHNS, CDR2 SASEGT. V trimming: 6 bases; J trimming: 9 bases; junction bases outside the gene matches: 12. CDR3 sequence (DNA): TGTGCCAGCAGCCCCGCGAGGGGACTAGCGGGTGCTGAGCAGTTCTTC. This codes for CASSPARGLAGAEQFF.

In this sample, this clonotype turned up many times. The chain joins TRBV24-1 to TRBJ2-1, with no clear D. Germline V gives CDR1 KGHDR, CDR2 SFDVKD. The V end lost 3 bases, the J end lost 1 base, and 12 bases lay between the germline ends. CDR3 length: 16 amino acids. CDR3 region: CATSDKGGLSYNEQFF. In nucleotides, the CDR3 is TGTGCCACCAGTGATAAAGGCGGTTTGTCCTACAATGAGCAGTTCTTC.

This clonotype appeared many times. This CDR3 reads CSARASGRKFF. The CDR3 bases are TGCAGTGCTAGGGCTAGCGGGAGAAAGTTCTTC. This rearrangement joins TRBV20-1 to TRBJ2-1; 10 bases line up with TRBD2. The CDR3 extends over 11 amino acids. Losses at the gene ends were 3 bases for V and 14 bases for J; bases not matched to a gene: 4. CDR1 DFQATT and CDR2 SNEGSKA come from the germline V gene (reference sequence).

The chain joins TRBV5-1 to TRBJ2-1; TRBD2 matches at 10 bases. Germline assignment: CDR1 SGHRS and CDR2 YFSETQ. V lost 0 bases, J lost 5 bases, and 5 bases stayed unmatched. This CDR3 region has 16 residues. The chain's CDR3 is CASSLATSGLNNEQFF. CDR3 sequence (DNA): TGCGCCAGCAGCTTGGCGACTAGCGGGTTAAACAATGAGCAGTTCTTC.

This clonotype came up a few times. CDR3 residues: CASSQQGRHEQFF. In nucleotides, the CDR3 is TGTGCCAGCAGTCAACAGGGGAGGCATGAGCAGTTCTTC. The chain links TRBV11-1 to TRBJ2-1; D might be TRBD1 (7 bases). There are 13 residues in the CDR3. Trimming shortened V by 6 bases and J by 8 bases, and 14 bases separated the two germline ends. Germline CDR1 and CDR2: SGHAT and FQDESV (reference sequence). Supplemented by reference TRBV11-1 and TRBJ2-1, the full variable domain reads EAEVAQSPRYKITEKSQAVAFWCDPISGHATLYWYRQILGQGPELLVQFQDESVVDDSQLPKDRFSAERLKGVDSTLKIQPAELGDSAMYLCASSQQGRHEQFFGPGTRLTVL.

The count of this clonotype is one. The CDR3 nucleotides read TGTGCCACCAGCAGGGGCGGGGACGCAGATACGCAGTATTTT. Its protein is CATSRGGDADTQYF. The chain links TRBV15 to TRBJ2-3, with TRBD2 as a possible D gene (6 bases). Deletions cut 3 bases from V and 4 bases from J, with 11 bases between. This CDR3 has 14 amino acids. CDR1 is LNHNV and CDR2 is YYDKDF in the germline V gene (reference sequence).

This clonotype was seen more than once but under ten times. In DNA, the CDR3 is TGTGCCAGTAGTAATGGAAGGGGTAACTCTGGGGCCAACGTCCTGACTTTC. Amino acids: CASSNGRGNSGANVLTF. This rearrangement joins TRBV19 to TRBJ2-6, with D possibly TRBD1 on 5 matching bases. The germline V gene has CDR1 LNHDA and CDR2 SQIVND (reference sequence). The CDR3 is made up of 17 amino acids. The V and J ends lost 4 bases and 0 bases respectively, with 13 bases between them.

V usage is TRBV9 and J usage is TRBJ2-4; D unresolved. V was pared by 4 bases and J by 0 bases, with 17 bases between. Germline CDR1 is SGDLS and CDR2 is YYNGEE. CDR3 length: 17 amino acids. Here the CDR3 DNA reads TGTGCCAGCAGCTCGGAGCCCGGCAGACTAGCCAAAAACATTCAGTACTTC. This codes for CASSSEPGRLAKNIQYF.

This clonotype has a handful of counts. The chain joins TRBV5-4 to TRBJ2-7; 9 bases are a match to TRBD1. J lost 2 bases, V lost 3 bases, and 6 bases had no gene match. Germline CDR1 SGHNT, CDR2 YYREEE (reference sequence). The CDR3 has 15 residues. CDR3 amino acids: CASSSPGTGPYEQYF. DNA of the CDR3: TGTGCCAGCAGCTCCCCCGGGACAGGGCCCTACGAGCAGTACTTC. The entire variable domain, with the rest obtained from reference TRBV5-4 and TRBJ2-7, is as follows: ETGVTQSPTHLIKTRGQQVTLRCSSQSGHNTVSWYQQALGQGPQFIFQYYREEENGRGNFPPRFSGLQFPNYSSELNVNALELDDSALYLCASSSPGTGPYEQYFGPGTRLTVT.

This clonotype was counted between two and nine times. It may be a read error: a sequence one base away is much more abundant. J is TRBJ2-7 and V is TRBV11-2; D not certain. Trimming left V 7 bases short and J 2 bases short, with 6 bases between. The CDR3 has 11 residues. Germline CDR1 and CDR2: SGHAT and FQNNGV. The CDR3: CASTVAYEQYF. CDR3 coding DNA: TGTGCCAGCACCGTAGCCTACGAGCAGTACTTC.